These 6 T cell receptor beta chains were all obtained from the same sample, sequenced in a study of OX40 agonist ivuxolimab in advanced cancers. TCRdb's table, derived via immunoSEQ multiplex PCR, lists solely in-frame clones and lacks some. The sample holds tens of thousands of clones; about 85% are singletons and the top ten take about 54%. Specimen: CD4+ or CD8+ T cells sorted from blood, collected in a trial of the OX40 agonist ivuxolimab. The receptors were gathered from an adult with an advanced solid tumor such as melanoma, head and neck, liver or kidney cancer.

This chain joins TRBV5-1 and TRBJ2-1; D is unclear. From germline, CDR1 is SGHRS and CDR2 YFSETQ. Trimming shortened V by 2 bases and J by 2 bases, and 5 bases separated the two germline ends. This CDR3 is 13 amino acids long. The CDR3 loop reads CASSFSAYNEQFF. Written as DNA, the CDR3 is TGCGCCAGCAGCTTCAGCGCCTACAATGAGCAGTTCTTC.

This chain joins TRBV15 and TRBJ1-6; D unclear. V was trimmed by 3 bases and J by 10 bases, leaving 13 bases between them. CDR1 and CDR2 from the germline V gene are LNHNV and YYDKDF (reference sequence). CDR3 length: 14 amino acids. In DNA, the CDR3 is TGTGCCACCAGCAGGCGGTGGGCCCTCTCACCCCTCCACTTT. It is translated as CATSRRWALSPLHF.

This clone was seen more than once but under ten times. The DNA of the CDR3 is TGTGCCAGCACCCAAGGGAAAAGCAATCAGCCCCAGCATTTT. Its translation: CASTQGKSNQPQHF. The chain couples TRBV21-1 to TRBJ1-5. TRBV21-1 corresponds to a pseudogene. CDR3 size: 14 residues.

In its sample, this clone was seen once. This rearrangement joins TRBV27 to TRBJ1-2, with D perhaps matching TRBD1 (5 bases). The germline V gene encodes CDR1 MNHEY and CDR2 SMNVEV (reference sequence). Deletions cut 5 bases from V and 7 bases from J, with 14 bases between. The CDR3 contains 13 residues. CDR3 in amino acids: CASSAQGFSGYTF. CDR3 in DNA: TGTGCCAGCAGTGCTCAGGGTTTTTCTGGCTACACCTTC.

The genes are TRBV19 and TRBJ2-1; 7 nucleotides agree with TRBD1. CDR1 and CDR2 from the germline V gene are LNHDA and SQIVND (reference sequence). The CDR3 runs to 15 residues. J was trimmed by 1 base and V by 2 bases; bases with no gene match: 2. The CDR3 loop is CASSILQGSYNEQFF. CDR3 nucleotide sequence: TGTGCCAGTAGTATACTACAGGGGTCCTACAATGAGCAGTTCTTC.

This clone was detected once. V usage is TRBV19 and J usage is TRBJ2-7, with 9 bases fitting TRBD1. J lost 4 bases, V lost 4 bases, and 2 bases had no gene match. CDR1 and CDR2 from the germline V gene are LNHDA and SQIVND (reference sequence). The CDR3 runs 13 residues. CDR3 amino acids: CASSRGQGYEQYF. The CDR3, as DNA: TGTGCCAGTAGTAGGGGACAGGGATACGAGCAGTACTTC.